This T cell receptor (beta chain) was captured in a study of cytomegalovirus exposure and HLA in healthy donors. The study, taken as a whole, reports: Available immune exposure information covered CMV serostatus only. In an earlier analysis, most TCR beta V segments were productive about 90% or about 30% of the time.

Comments on this clone: Its antigen remains unknown.

Per the germline V gene, CDR1 is MNHNY and CDR2 is SVGAGI (reference sequence). The CDR3 has 14 residues. The V end lost 1 base, the J end lost 0 bases, and 6 bases lay between the germline ends. Researchers ran the PCR with 60 Vbeta and 13 Jbeta primers. Repertoires were generated with immunoSEQ multiplex PCR, while TCRdb's copy carries only in-frame clones and drops some. This table has roughly 100,000 clones, more than 60% appearing once. The sequenced material came from PBMCs. The sequence derives from a woman aged 45-60 years in good health and CMV-seropositive. The V gene is TRBV6-6, the J gene TRBJ1-1; D unclear. The CDR3 DNA reads TGTGCCAGCAGTTACTGGGCAATGAACACTGAAGCTTTCTTT. Amino acid sequence: CASSYWAMNTEAFF.